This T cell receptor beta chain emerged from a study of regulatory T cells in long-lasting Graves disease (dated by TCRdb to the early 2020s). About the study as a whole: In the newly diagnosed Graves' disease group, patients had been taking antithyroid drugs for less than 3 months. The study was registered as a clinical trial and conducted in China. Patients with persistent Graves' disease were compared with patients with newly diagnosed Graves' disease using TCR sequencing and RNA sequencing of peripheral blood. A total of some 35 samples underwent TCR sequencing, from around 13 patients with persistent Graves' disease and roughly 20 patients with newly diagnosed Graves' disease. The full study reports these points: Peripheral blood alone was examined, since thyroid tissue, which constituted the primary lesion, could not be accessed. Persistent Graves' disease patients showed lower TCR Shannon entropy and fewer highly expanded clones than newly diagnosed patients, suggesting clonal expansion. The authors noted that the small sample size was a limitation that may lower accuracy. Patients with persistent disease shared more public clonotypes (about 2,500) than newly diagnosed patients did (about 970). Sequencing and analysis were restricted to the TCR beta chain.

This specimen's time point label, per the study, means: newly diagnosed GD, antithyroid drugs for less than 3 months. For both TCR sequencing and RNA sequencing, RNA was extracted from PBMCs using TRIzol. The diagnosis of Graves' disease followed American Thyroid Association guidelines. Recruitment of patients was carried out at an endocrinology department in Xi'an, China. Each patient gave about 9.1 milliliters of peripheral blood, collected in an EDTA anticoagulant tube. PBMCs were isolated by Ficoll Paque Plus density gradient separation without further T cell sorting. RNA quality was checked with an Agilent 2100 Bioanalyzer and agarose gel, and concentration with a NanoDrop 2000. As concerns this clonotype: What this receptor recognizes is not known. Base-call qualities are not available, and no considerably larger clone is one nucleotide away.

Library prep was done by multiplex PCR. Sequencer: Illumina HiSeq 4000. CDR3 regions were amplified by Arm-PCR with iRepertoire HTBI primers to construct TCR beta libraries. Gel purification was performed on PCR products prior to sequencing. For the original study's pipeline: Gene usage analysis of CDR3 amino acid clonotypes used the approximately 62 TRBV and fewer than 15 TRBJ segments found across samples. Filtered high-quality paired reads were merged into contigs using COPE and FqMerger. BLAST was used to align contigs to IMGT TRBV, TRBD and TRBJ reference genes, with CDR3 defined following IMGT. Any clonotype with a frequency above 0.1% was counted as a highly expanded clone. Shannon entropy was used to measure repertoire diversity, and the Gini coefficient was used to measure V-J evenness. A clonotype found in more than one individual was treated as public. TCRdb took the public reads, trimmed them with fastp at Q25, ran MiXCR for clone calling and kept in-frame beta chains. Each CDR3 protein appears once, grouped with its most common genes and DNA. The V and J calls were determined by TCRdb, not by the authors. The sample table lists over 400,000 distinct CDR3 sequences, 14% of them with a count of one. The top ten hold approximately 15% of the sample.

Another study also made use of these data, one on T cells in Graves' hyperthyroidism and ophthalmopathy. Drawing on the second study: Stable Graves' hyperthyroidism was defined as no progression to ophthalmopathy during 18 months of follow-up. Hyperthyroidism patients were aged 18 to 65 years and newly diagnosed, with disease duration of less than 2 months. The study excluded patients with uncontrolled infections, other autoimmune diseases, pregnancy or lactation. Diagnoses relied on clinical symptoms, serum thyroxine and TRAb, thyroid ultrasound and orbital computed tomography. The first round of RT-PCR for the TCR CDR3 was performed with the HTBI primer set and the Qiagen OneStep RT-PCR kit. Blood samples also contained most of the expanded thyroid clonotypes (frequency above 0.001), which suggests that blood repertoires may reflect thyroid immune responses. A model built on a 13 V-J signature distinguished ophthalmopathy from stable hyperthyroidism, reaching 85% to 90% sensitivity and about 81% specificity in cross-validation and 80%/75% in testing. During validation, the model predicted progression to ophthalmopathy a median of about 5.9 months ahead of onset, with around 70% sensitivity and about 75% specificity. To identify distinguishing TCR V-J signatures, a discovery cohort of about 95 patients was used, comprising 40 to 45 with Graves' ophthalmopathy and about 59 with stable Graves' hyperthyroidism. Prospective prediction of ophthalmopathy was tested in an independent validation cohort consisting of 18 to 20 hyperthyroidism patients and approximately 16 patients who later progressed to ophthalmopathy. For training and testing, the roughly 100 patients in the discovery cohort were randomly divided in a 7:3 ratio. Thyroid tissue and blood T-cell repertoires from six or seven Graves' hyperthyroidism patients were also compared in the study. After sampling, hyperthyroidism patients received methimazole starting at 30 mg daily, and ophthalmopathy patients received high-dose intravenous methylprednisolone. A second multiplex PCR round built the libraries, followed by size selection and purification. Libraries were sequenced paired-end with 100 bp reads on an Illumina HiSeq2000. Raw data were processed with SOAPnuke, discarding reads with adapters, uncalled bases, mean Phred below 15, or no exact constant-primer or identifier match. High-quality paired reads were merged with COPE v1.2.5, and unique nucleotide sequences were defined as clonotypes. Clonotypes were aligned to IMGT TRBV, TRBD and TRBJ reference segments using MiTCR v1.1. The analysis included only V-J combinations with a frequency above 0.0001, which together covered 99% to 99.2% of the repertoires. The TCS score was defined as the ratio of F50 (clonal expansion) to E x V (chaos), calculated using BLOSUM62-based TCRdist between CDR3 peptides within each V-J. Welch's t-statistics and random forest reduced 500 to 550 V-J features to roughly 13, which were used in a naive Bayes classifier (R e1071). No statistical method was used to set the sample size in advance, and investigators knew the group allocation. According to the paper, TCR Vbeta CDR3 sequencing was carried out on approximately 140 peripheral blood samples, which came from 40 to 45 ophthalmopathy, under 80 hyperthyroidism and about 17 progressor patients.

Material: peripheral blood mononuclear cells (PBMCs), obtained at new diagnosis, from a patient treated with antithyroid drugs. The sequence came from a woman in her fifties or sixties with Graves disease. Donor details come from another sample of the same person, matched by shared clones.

The CDR3: CASRIPGQGDNEQFF. In nucleotide form, the sequence is TGTGCCAGCAGGATCCCGGGACAGGGGGACAATGAGCAGTTCTTC. This receptor chain uses TRBV27 and TRBJ2-1, with 11 bases aligning to TRBD1. Including cysteine and phenylalanine, the CDR3 has 15 amino acids. Here the CDR3 DNA is all that survives: 45 bases in frame from base 1. V is pruned by 6 bases and J by 5 bases, leaving 6 bases of the junction without a gene match. CDR1 and CDR2 are read off the germline V gene (reference sequence) as MNHEY and SMNVEV.